These T cell receptor beta chains were read from a single sample in a study of PD-1 blockade in mismatch repair-deficient tumors. Data came from immunoSEQ multiplex PCR; TCRdb stores just in-frame clones and leaves some out. The table lists approximately 60,000 clones, more than 70% of them singletons. The specimen comprised peripheral blood, sampled 52 weeks after starting pembrolizumab. The receptors derive from an adult with mismatch repair-deficient cancer. CDR3s include the opening cysteine and the closing phenylalanine or tryptophan. The order of the fields is CDR3 length, J gene, clone size, D gene, V gene, CDR3 DNA, CDR3 protein. D genes are given only for firm matches. Rows may omit the clone size; those that give it use once, few, many or a size class.

CDR3 length: 12; J gene: TRBJ2-3; clone size: -; D gene: -; V gene: TRBV18; CDR3 DNA: TGTGCCAGCTCACCAGGGGCAGATACGCAGTATTTT; CDR3 protein: CASSPGADTQYF
CDR3 length: 15; J gene: TRBJ2-1; clone size: -; D gene: -; V gene: TRBV11-2; CDR3 DNA: TGTGCCAGCAGCTTGGGACGGCGAGTTAGTAATGAGCAGTTCTTC; CDR3 protein: CASSLGRRVSNEQFF
CDR3 length: 13; J gene: TRBJ1-2; clone size: few; D gene: -; V gene: TRBV5-6; CDR3 DNA: TGTGCCAGCAGCTTGGCAGGTCTCTATGGCTACACCTTC; CDR3 protein: CASSLAGLYGYTF
CDR3 length: 15; J gene: TRBJ2-6; clone size: -; D gene: -; V gene: TRBV10-2; CDR3 DNA: TGCGCCACCGCGATTAGGGACTCTGGGGCCAACGTCCTGACTTTC; CDR3 protein: CATAIRDSGANVLTF
CDR3 length: 16; J gene: TRBJ2-3; clone size: -; D gene: TRBD2; V gene: TRBV10-3; CDR3 DNA: TGTGCCATCAGTGAGTCGGTTAGCGGGAGCACAGATACGCAGTATTTT; CDR3 protein: CAISESVSGSTDTQYF
CDR3 length: 14; J gene: TRBJ2-7; clone size: -; D gene: TRBD2; V gene: TRBV5-1; CDR3 DNA: TGCGCCAGCAGACCCCAGACTAGCGGGAGAGAGCAGTACTTC; CDR3 protein: CASRPQTSGREQYF
CDR3 length: 14; J gene: TRBJ1-2; clone size: few; D gene: TRBD1; V gene: TRBV11-2; CDR3 DNA: TGTGCCAGCAGCTTAGGGGGACAGGGTCATGGCTACACCTTC; CDR3 protein: CASSLGGQGHGYTF
CDR3 length: 16; J gene: TRBJ2-7; clone size: -; D gene: TRBD2; V gene: TRBV4-2; CDR3 DNA: TGTGCCAGCAGCCAAGGTCAGCGGGAGGGAGCCTACGAGCAGTACTTC; CDR3 protein: CASSQGQREGAYEQYF
CDR3 length: 16; J gene: TRBJ2-5; clone size: -; D gene: -; V gene: TRBV13; CDR3 DNA: TGTGCCAGCAGCTTAAGTTTTGGCCCCGGCCAAGAGACCCAGTACTTC; CDR3 protein: CASSLSFGPGQETQYF
CDR3 length: 15; J gene: TRBJ1-5; clone size: -; D gene: TRBD1; V gene: TRBV28; CDR3 DNA: TGTGCCAGCAGCCTCGGGACAGGTCTTAATCAGCCCCAGCATTTT; CDR3 protein: CASSLGTGLNQPQHF
CDR3 length: 13; J gene: TRBJ1-4; clone size: -; D gene: -; V gene: TRBV11-2; CDR3 DNA: TGTGCCAGCAGCTGGACACAGGACGAAAAACTGTTTTTT; CDR3 protein: CASSWTQDEKLFF
CDR3 length: 16; J gene: TRBJ2-3; clone size: -; D gene: -; V gene: TRBV27; CDR3 DNA: TGTGCCAGCAGTTTATCGTGGGGGGAGGTGGCAGATACGCAGTATTTT; CDR3 protein: CASSLSWGEVADTQYF
CDR3 length: 15; J gene: TRBJ2-1; clone size: -; D gene: -; V gene: TRBV28; CDR3 DNA: TGTGCCAGCAGTTTGAGGCTAGGTGCTAAAAATGAGCAGTTCTTC; CDR3 protein: CASSLRLGAKNEQFF
CDR3 length: 15; J gene: TRBJ2-2; clone size: few; D gene: -; V gene: TRBV9; CDR3 DNA: TGTGCCAGCAGCGAACAACGTGCGAACACCGGGGAGCTGTTTTTT; CDR3 protein: CASSEQRANTGELFF
CDR3 length: 13; J gene: TRBJ1-2; clone size: -; D gene: -; V gene: TRBV6-1; CDR3 DNA: TGTGCCAGCAGTGAGCGGGAGAACTATGGCTACACCTTC; CDR3 protein: CASSERENYGYTF
CDR3 length: 15; J gene: TRBJ2-6; clone size: -; D gene: -; V gene: TRBV5-1; CDR3 DNA: TGCGCCAGCAGAGAGTTGGGTTCTGGGGCCAACGTCCTGACTTTC; CDR3 protein: CASRELGSGANVLTF
CDR3 length: 14; J gene: TRBJ2-7; clone size: -; D gene: TRBD1; V gene: TRBV28; CDR3 DNA: TGTGCCAGCAGTCCCGCGACAGGGGGGTACGAGCAGTACTTC; CDR3 protein: CASSPATGGYEQYF
CDR3 length: 15; J gene: TRBJ1-5; clone size: -; D gene: -; V gene: TRBV27; CDR3 DNA: TGTGCCAGCAGTTTGCGAGCGGAGATCCATCAGCCCCAGCATTTT; CDR3 protein: CASSLRAEIHQPQHF
CDR3 length: 15; J gene: TRBJ2-7; clone size: -; D gene: -; V gene: TRBV11-3; CDR3 DNA: TGTGCCAGCAGCTCCTCGATGGGGGCGGGCTACGAGCAGTACTTC; CDR3 protein: CASSSSMGAGYEQYF
CDR3 length: 13; J gene: TRBJ1-5; clone size: few; D gene: -; V gene: TRBV6-1; CDR3 DNA: TGTGCCAGCAATCTAAATGGGAGGCAGCCCCAGCATTTT; CDR3 protein: CASNLNGRQPQHF
CDR3 length: 14; J gene: TRBJ2-7; clone size: -; D gene: TRBD2; V gene: TRBV29-1; CDR3 DNA: TGCAGCGTTGGGGTACTAGCGGCGACCTACGAGCAGTACTTC; CDR3 protein: CSVGVLAATYEQYF
CDR3 length: 14; J gene: TRBJ1-6; clone size: -; D gene: -; V gene: TRBV15; CDR3 DNA: TGTGCCACCAGCAGAGTACTCTTTAATTCACCCCTCCACTTT; CDR3 protein: CATSRVLFNSPLHF
CDR3 length: 11; J gene: TRBJ2-1; clone size: once; D gene: -; V gene: TRBV6-5; CDR3 DNA: TGTGCCAGCAGTACCCCAACGGGAGAGTTCTTC; CDR3 protein: CASSTPTGEFF
CDR3 length: 13; J gene: TRBJ2-7; clone size: once; D gene: -; V gene: TRBV6-1; CDR3 DNA: TGTGCCATTTCGCCCGACGGAACCTACGAGCAGTACTTC; CDR3 protein: CAISPDGTYEQYF
CDR3 length: 19; J gene: TRBJ2-2; clone size: -; D gene: -; V gene: TRBV5-6; CDR3 DNA: TGTGCCAGCAGCTCACGCGGAGCTGTACGGAGACCGAACACCGGGGAGCTGTTTTTT; CDR3 protein: CASSSRGAVRRPNTGELFF
CDR3 length: 10; J gene: TRBJ2-1; clone size: -; D gene: -; V gene: TRBV6-9; CDR3 DNA: TGTGCCAGCAGTTATCGGTTGCAGTTCTTC; CDR3 protein: CASSYRLQFF
CDR3 length: 13; J gene: TRBJ2-1; clone size: -; D gene: -; V gene: TRBV7-6; CDR3 DNA: TGTGCCAGCAGCCCCCAGCGAAGGAATGAGCAGTTCTTC; CDR3 protein: CASSPQRRNEQFF
CDR3 length: 14; J gene: TRBJ2-7; clone size: -; D gene: TRBD1; V gene: TRBV7-9; CDR3 DNA: TGTGCCAGCAGCTCAATAGGACAGGGGGCCGAGCAGTACTTC; CDR3 protein: CASSSIGQGAEQYF
CDR3 length: 12; J gene: TRBJ2-7; clone size: -; D gene: -; V gene: TRBV2; CDR3 DNA: TGTGCCAGCAGTTTAAAAATCTACGAGCAGTACTTC; CDR3 protein: CASSLKIYEQYF
CDR3 length: 12; J gene: TRBJ2-7; clone size: -; D gene: TRBD1; V gene: TRBV11-2; CDR3 DNA: TGTGCCAGCAGCTTAGGACAGGGGATCCAGTACTTC; CDR3 protein: CASSLGQGIQYF
CDR3 length: 13; J gene: TRBJ2-7; clone size: once; D gene: -; V gene: TRBV4-1; CDR3 DNA: TGCGCCAGCAGCCAAACTAGGCACTACGAGCAGTACTTC; CDR3 protein: CASSQTRHYEQYF
CDR3 length: 15; J gene: TRBJ2-7; clone size: -; D gene: TRBD2; V gene: TRBV27; CDR3 DNA: TGTGCCAGCAGTTTCAGCGGGGATGGCTCCTACGAGCAGTACTTC; CDR3 protein: CASSFSGDGSYEQYF